This record concerns one TCR beta chain sequence. This sample is drawn from a study of shared clonotypes between healthy human individuals. Naive-designated CD8 cells lacked CD45RO, were positively enriched for CCR7, and omitted terminally differentiated effector memory CD45RA+ cells. The protocol was immunoSEQ multiplex PCR, while the TCRdb copy is restricted to in-frame clones and leaves out a portion. Seen here are hundreds of thousands of clones, 95% to 96% observed once, and the top ten hold 0.11%. The germline gives CDR1 SNHLY, CDR2 FYNNEI. After removal of 7 bases from V and 4 bases from J, the junction contained 7 bases not matched to a gene. CDR3 size: 14 residues.

The clonotype was recovered from a woman in her thirties in good health. This rearrangement joins TRBV2 to TRBJ1-5, with TRBD1 matching 7 bases. What was sequenced was naive CD8+ T cells sorted from blood. CDR3 nucleotides: TGTGCCAGCAAAGGGGGACAGCAAAATCAGCCCCAGCATTTT. It specifies CASKGGQQNQPQHF.